The clone carrying this T cell receptor beta chain was seen a single time. This entry belongs to a study of blood T cell repertoires in COVID-19. Study processing details: Cell counts per sample came from amplifying reference gene primers. TCRdb's copy holds only in-frame clones and misses some; the assay was immunoSEQ multiplex PCR. V, J and clone size derive from that table, while D and trimming were established from the DNA sequence. Among about 230,000 clones listed, approximately 88% were seen once. The CDR3 covers 15 residues. Per germline, CDR1 LNHDA and CDR2 SQIVND (reference sequence). J was trimmed by 4 bases and V by 6 bases; bases with no gene match: 4. Cohorts were based on clinical histories the participants reported.

The V and J genes are TRBV19 and TRBJ1-5, with 12 bases fitting TRBD1. This TCR derives from a woman aged 25 to 45 who had been exposed to COVID-19. Specimen: PBMCs or T cells enriched from blood (not recorded which). The CDR3 coding sequence is TGTGCCAGTAGGGGACAGGGGGCTGGTAATCAGCCCCAGCATTTT. It codes for CASRGQGAGNQPQHF.